The 17 T cell receptor beta chains in this list originate from one sample, sequenced in a study of metastatic and nonmetastatic thyroid tumors. TCRdb re-called clones from the PCR reads using MiXCR. The sample contains around 31,000 clones, 20% to 25% of which appear only once. Nobody among the patients had been given any treatment before thyroid surgery. Sequencing input: tumor tissue. The source is a male donor with papillary thyroid cancer or a benign thyroid nodule (not recorded which). Some clones in this sample may be carry-over from other donors' samples.

The chain employs TRBV28 and TRBJ2-2, with D tentatively TRBD2 (6 bases). V was pared by 6 bases and J by 1 base, with 12 bases between. This CDR3 is built from 15 residues. The germline gives CDR1 MDHEN, CDR2 SYDVKM. In DNA, the CDR3 is TGTGCCAGCAGCTCCAGGAGGGAGAACACCGGGGAGCTGTTTTTT. It is translated as CASSSRRENTGELFF.

This clone was seen repeatedly, ten times or more. V is TRBV2 and J is TRBJ2-1; the D is unclear. The germline V gene encodes CDR1 SNHLY and CDR2 FYNNEI. CDR3 length: 11 amino acids. Trimming removed 3 bases at V and 12 bases at J, with 9 bases between. As DNA, the CDR3 is TGTGCCAGCAGTGATAGACTCCGGCAGTTCTTC. Its protein is CASSDRLRQFF.

This clone is medium-sized. The chain has TRBV7-2 and TRBJ2-7; 12 nucleotides line up with TRBD2. V was clipped by 6 bases and J by 4 bases; unmatched bases: 1. The CDR3 has 13 amino acids. CDR1 and CDR2 from the germline V gene are SGHTA and FQGNSA. The CDR3 loop is CASRLAGGYEQYF. The CDR3 bases are TGTGCCAGCAGACTAGCGGGAGGATACGAGCAGTACTTC.

This clone was detected a few times. The chain joins TRBV6-6 to TRBJ2-1; D may be TRBD1 (6 bases). This CDR3 has 17 amino acids. V was shortened by 7 bases and J by 6 bases, with 25 bases between the two germline ends. Looked up from germline, CDR1 is MNHNY and CDR2 is SVGAGI (reference sequence). CDR3 protein: CASIPPPGTGKANEQFF. As DNA, the CDR3 is TGTGCCAGCATTCCCCCTCCCGGTACAGGGAAGGCCAATGAGCAGTTCTTC.

Many counts were recorded for this clone. The DNA of the CDR3 is TGTGCCAGCAGCCGATTCACAGGGAACACCGGGGAGCTGTTTTTT. Encoded protein: CASSRFTGNTGELFF. This rearrangement joins TRBV7-8 to TRBJ2-2, with TRBD1 as a possible D gene (5 bases). Germline CDR1 SGHVS, CDR2 FQNEAQ. This CDR3 contains 15 residues. Trimming took 5 bases from V and 1 from J, leaving 11 bases between them.

V gene TRBV20-1 combines with J gene TRBJ2-2, with 7 nucleotides matching TRBD1. Germline values: CDR1 DFQATT, CDR2 SNEGSKA (reference sequence). This CDR3 is 11 amino acids long. CDR3: CITGAHGELFF. In DNA form, the CDR3 reads TGCATCACAGGGGCGCACGGGGAGCTGTTTTTT.

This clone was detected many times. A read error may be the cause here, since a much bigger clone is one base away. This chain uses TRBV9 with TRBJ2-2; 9 bases are shared with TRBD1. Germline V lookup: CDR1 SGDLS, CDR2 YYNGEE. This CDR3 contains 17 residues. This CDR3 is CASSESPRTGVAGEPFF. CDR3 DNA sequence: TGTGCCAGCAGTGAGAGCCCCCGGACAGGGGTTGCGGGGGAGCCGTTTTTT.

This clone is deemed medium-sized. The chain carries TRBV6-2 or TRBV6-3 and TRBJ2-7; 10 nucleotides line up with TRBD2. The CDR3 has 14 residues. The V gene end was trimmed by 2 bases and the J gene end by 5 bases; junction bases not matched to a gene: 3. Per germline, CDR1 MNHEY and CDR2 SVGEGT. This CDR3 reads CASSYVLAGDEQYF. The CDR3 DNA reads TGTGCCAGCAGTTACGTTCTAGCGGGAGACGAGCAGTACTTC.

This chain joins TRBV6-2 or TRBV6-3 and TRBJ1-5; D is undetermined. Between the trimmed V and J ends, which lost 7 bases and 2 bases, there was a span of 18 bases. The germline V gene has CDR1 MNHEY and CDR2 SVGEGT. The length of the CDR3 is 16 residues. The DNA of the CDR3 is TGTGCCAGCAACAGAATGACGGGGTTTGGCAATCAGCCCCAGCATTTT. The encoded protein is CASNRMTGFGNQPQHF.

The table lists this clone with a few counts. This chain links TRBV28 with TRBJ2-7, with TRBD1 as a possible D gene (6 bases). Germline CDR1 reads MDHEN; CDR2 reads SYDVKM. Trimming removed 6 bases from V and 6 bases from J, with 21 bases in between. CDR3 length equals 15 residues. CDR3 bases: TGTGCCAGCAGACCCCGGGACATGGATTTCTCCGAGCAGTACTTC. It yields the protein CASRPRDMDFSEQYF.

This clone was detected ten times or more. At one end, the junction sequence differs from germline, possibly due to a read error. The chain couples TRBV4-1 to TRBJ2-2; 8 bases map to TRBD1. The germline V gene has CDR1 MGHRA and CDR2 YSYEKL. This CDR3 is 14 amino acids long. The CDR3 region has the DNA TGCGCCAGCAGCGAAGACAGGGGAACCGGGGAGCTGTTTTTT. It specifies CASSEDRGTGELFF.

This clone appeared a few times. Written as DNA, the CDR3 is TGTGCCAGCAGTTTATCGAAAAGCGGGGTATACGAGCAGTACTTC. Translation: CASSLSKSGVYEQYF. J is TRBJ2-7 and V is TRBV27; 7 bases agree with TRBD2. Looked up from germline, CDR1 is MNHEY and CDR2 is SMNVEV (reference sequence). The CDR3 runs to 15 residues. Germline trimming cut 0 bases from V and 4 bases from J; bases unmatched to any gene: 6.

Many counts were recorded for this clone. The V gene is TRBV5-6, the J gene TRBJ1-2, with D perhaps matching TRBD1 (6 bases). CDR1 and CDR2 from the germline V gene are SGHDT and YYEEEE. V gave up 4 bases and J gave up 4 bases, with 14 bases separating them. This CDR3 has 14 amino acids. The CDR3 spells CASSITGLPYGYTF. The CDR3, as DNA: TGTGCCAGCAGCATCACAGGGCTCCCCTATGGCTACACCTTC.

There are many counts of this clone. This sequence joins TRBV29-1 and TRBJ2-1; 11 bases are a match to TRBD2. Germline values: CDR1 SQVTM, CDR2 ANQGSEA. This CDR3 has 12 residues. The CDR3: CSSGRADNEQFF. In DNA form, the CDR3 reads TGCAGTAGCGGGAGGGCGGACAATGAGCAGTTCTTC.

This clone was detected ten times or more. This rearrangement joins TRBV10-1 to TRBJ2-1; 10 bases agree with TRBD2. The germline CDR1 and CDR2 sequences are WNHNN and SYGVQD (reference sequence). Unmatched junction bases numbered 11, after V lost 4 bases and J lost 14 bases. The CDR3 length is 14 residues. CDR3 amino acids: CASSGGLAGATKFF. The CDR3 coding sequence is TGCGCCAGCAGTGGGGGGCTAGCGGGAGCAACGAAGTTCTTC.

This clone was seen at least ten times. The chain recombines TRBV7-2 with TRBJ2-5; D is possibly TRBD2 (7 bases). Trimming cost V 5 bases and J 2 bases, with 21 bases left between them. CDR3 length: 17 residues. Germline CDR1 reads SGHTA; CDR2 reads FQGNSA. The DNA of the CDR3 is TGTGCCAGCAGCGCGCGTAGGGGGGGTACCCCTCAAGAGACCCAGTACTTC. Encoded protein: CASSARRGGTPQETQYF.

CDR3 bases: TGTGCCAGCAGTGGCACGAAGGGACACCGGGACTACGAGCAGTACTTC. Translated, it gives CASSGTKGHRDYEQYF. The rearrangement links TRBV6-1 to TRBJ2-7; the D gene is possibly TRBD1 (6 bases). Trimming took off 4 bases at V and 3 bases at J, with 19 bases between the two ends. Germline V lookup: CDR1 MNHNS, CDR2 SASEGT. This CDR3 is built from 16 residues.